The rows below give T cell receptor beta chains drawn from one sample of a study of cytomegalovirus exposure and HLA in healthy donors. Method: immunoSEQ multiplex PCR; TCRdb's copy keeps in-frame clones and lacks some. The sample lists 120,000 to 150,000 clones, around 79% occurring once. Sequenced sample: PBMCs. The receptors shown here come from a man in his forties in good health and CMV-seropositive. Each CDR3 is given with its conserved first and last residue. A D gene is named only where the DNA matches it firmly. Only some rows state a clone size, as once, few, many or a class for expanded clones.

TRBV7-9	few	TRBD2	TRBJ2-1	TGTGCCAGCAGCTCTAGCGGGACACAGAATGAGCAGTTCTTC	CASSSSGTQNEQFF
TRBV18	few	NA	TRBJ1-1	TGTGCCAGCTCTCGTCTGATGCGGGAGAACACTGAAGCTTTCTTT	CASSRLMRENTEAFF
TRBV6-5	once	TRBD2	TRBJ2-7	TGTGCCAGCAGCCCCGGGAGGGGAGGTATTCACGAGCAGTACTTC	CASSPGRGGIHEQYF
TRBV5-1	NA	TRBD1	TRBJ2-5	TGCGCCAGCAGCCCCCTGGACAGGGAGCATGCGACCCAGTACTTC	CASSPLDREHATQYF
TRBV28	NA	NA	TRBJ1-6	TGTGCCAGCAGTGATTTGTCAAGAGGGCTTAATTCACCCCTCCACTTT	CASSDLSRGLNSPLHF
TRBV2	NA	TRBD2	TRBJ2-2	TGTGCCAGCAGTTTATCGACTAGCGGGAGGGCGAACACCGGGGAGCTGTTTTTT	CASSLSTSGRANTGELFF
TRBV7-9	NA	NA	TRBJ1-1	TGTGCCAGCAGCCCCATATTAGGCAGGGTGGGCACTGAAGCTTTCTTT	CASSPILGRVGTEAFF
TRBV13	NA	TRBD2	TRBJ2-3	TGTGCCAGCAGCTCCCTAGCGGGAGTGGCAGATACGCAGTATTTT	CASSSLAGVADTQYF
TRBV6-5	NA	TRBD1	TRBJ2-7	TGTGCCACCTCCAGGGGGCTGCCTTTCTCCTACGAGCAGTACTTC	CATSRGLPFSYEQYF
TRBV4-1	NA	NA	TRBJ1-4	TGCGCCAGCAGCCAAGCAGGAAGAGAAAAACTGTTTTTT	CASSQAGREKLFF
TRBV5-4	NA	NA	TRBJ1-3	TGTGCCAGCAGCTTGGACAGGACGGTTGGAAACACCATATATTTT	CASSLDRTVGNTIYF
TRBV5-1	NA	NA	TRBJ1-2	TGCGCCAGCAGCTGGGGGGGGCAGGACTATGGCTACACCTTC	CASSWGGQDYGYTF
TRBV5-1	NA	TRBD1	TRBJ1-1	TGCGCCAGCAGCTTGGGCGCAGGGGGCGCGACTGAAGCTTTCTTT	CASSLGAGGATEAFF
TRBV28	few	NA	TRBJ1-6	TGTGCCAGCAGATCTTCACAGGGTTGGCCACCCCTCCACTTT	CASRSSQGWPPLHF
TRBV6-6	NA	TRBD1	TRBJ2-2	TGTGCCAGCAGTGACAGGGACACCGGGGAGCTGTTTTTT	CASSDRDTGELFF
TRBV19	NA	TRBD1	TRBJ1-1	TGTGCCAGTAGCCCTCAGGGGGGACCTGAAGCTTTCTTT	CASSPQGGPEAFF
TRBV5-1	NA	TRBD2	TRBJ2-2	TGCGCCAGCAGCGTGACTAGCGGGGTAAACACCGGGGAGCTGTTTTTT	CASSVTSGVNTGELFF
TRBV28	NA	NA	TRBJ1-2	TGTGCCAGCTTACCCTGGCGGGGGGACTATGGCTACACCTTC	CASLPWRGDYGYTF
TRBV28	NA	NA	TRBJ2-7	TGTGCCAGCAGTTCCAAAACCAGGGTAATTTATCTCTACGAGCAGTACTTC	CASSSKTRVIYLYEQYF
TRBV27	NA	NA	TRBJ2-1	TGTGCCAGCAGCCTTCTAAACAATGAGCAGTTCTTC	CASSLLNNEQFF
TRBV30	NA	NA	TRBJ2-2	TGTGCCTGGAGTTCGCGATACACCGGGGAGCTGTTTTTT	CAWSSRYTGELFF
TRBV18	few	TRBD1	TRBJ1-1	TGTGCCAGCTCACCCCAGGACAGGGTCGGGAACACTGAAGCTTTCTTT	CASSPQDRVGNTEAFF
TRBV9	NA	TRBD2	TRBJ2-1	TGTGCCAGCAGCGTAGGGACTAGAGAGTGGGATGAGCAGTTCTTC	CASSVGTREWDEQFF
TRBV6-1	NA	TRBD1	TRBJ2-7	TGTGCCAGCACAGAAGACAGGGGTGGGAACGAGCAGTACTTC	CASTEDRGGNEQYF
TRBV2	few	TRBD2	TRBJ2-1	TGTGCCAGCAGTTCCGGACTAGCGTCTTCCTACAATGAGCAGTTCTTC	CASSSGLASSYNEQFF
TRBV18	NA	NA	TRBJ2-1	TGTGCCAGCTCACCTACGGGAAGTTCGATCCACTACAATGAGCAGTTCTTC	CASSPTGSSIHYNEQFF
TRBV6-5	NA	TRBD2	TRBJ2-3	TGTGCCAGCAGTTCTTGGGGAGGGGCTAGCACAGATACGCAGTATTTT	CASSSWGGASTDTQYF
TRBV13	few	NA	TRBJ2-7	TGTGCCAGCAGCGCATTAGGGGGCTACGAGCAGTACTTC	CASSALGGYEQYF
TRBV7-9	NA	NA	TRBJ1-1	TGTTCCAGCAGCTTATCTGGCACCATGAACACTGAAGCTTTCTTT	CSSSLSGTMNTEAFF
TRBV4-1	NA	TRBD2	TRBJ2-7	TGCGCCAGCAGCCACCGCGGGAGGAGGTACGAGCAGTACTTC	CASSHRGRRYEQYF
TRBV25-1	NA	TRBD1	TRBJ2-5	TGTGCCAGCAGCGGGACAGTTCCGATTCAGAAGACCCAGTACTTC	CASSGTVPIQKTQYF
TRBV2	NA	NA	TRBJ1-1	TGTGCCAGCAATCAGAACACTGAAGCTTTCTTT	CASNQNTEAFF
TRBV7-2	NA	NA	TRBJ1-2	TGTGCCAGCAGCCTCGGCGACTCGGGTGCCTATGGCTACACCTTC	CASSLGDSGAYGYTF
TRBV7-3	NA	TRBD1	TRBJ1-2	TGTGCCAGCAGCTTGTCCGGGACAGACAACTATGGCTACACCTTC	CASSLSGTDNYGYTF
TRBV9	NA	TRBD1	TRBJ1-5	TGTGCCAGCAGCGTAGGAGAGGGGGCGAATCAGCCCCAGCATTTT	CASSVGEGANQPQHF
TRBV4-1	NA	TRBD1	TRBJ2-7	TGCGCCAGCAGCCCAGGACAGGGGGCCCCCTACGAGCAGTACTTC	CASSPGQGAPYEQYF
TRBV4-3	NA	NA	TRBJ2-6	TGCGCCAGCACCGCAGTCTCTGGGGCCAACGTCCTGACTTTC	CASTAVSGANVLTF
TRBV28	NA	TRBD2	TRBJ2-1	TGTGCCAGCACCCCTCGTCTAGCGGGAGGTTACAATGAGCAGTTCTTC	CASTPRLAGGYNEQFF
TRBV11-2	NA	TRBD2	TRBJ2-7	TGTGCCAGCAGCCATCTAGCGGGAGCGATCTACGAGCAGTACTTC	CASSHLAGAIYEQYF
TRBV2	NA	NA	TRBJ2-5	TGTGCCAGCATCCCAGGAGGGGGCGGAGAGACCCAGTACTTC	CASIPGGGGETQYF
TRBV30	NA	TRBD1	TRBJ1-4	TGTGCCTGGAGGGGACAGGGATTTGCAAAACTGTTTTTT	CAWRGQGFAKLFF
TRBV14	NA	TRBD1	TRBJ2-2	TGTGCCAGCAGCCCTCGGTGGACAGGGGAGGGCGGGGAGCTGTTTTTT	CASSPRWTGEGGELFF
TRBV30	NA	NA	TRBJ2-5	TGTGCCTGGAGGGTGACAGGCATACAAGAGACCCAGTACTTC	CAWRVTGIQETQYF
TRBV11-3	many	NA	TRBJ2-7	TGTGCCAGCAGCCAGCACGGGTCAGCTATCGAGCAGTACTTC	CASSQHGSAIEQYF
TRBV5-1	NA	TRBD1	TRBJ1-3	TGCGCCAGCAGCTCAGAAACAGGGGTTGGAAACACCATATATTTT	CASSSETGVGNTIYF
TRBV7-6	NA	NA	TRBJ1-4	TGTGCCAGCAGCCGACTCCACAGGGTCAATTCTGAAAAACTGTTTTTT	CASSRLHRVNSEKLFF
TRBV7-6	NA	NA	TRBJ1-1	TGTGCCAGCAGCTTCCCGGAGGGCGAAATAACTGAAGCTTTCTTT	CASSFPEGEITEAFF
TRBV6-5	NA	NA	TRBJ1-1	TGTGCCAGCAGTACCCTCCCAGGGATGAACACTGAAGCTTTCTTT	CASSTLPGMNTEAFF
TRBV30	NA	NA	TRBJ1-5	TGTGCCTGGAGTGGGGTAGGGGGTTTGGGCAATCAGCCCCAGCATTTT	CAWSGVGGLGNQPQHF
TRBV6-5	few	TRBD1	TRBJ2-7	TGTGCCAGCAGCAAGAGGACAGGGGGCGACGAGCAGTACTTC	CASSKRTGGDEQYF
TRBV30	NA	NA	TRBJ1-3	TGTGCCTGGAGGGCACCGGGACTCATCTCTGGAAACACCATATATTTT	CAWRAPGLISGNTIYF
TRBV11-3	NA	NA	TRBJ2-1	TGTGCCAGCAGCAGCGGACGGGCAAAGGAGCAGTTCTTC	CASSSGRAKEQFF
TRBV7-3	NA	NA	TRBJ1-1	TGCGCCAGCAGCCACGAGGCGGGAAAGATGAACACTGAAGCTTTCTTT	CASSHEAGKMNTEAFF
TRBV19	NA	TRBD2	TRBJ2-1	TGTGCCAGTAGTTATGGTCAGGGACTAGCGGGGGGGAGCTCCTACAATGAGCAGTTCTTC	CASSYGQGLAGGSSYNEQFF
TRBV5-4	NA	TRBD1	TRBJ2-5	TGTGCCAGCAGCTTGAGGACAGGGGTTCTCGCCCAAGAGACCCAGTACTTC	CASSLRTGVLAQETQYF
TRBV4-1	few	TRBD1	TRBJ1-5	TGTGCCAGCAGCCATCCGGGACAGGGGGCTGTTCAGCCCCAGCATTTT	CASSHPGQGAVQPQHF
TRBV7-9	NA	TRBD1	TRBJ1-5	TGTGCCAGCAGCGCCTGGACAGGTACCAATCAGCCCCAGCATTTT	CASSAWTGTNQPQHF
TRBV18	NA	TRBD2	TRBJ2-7	TGTGCCAGCTCAACATACGGGACTAGCGGGTACGAGCAGTACTTC	CASSTYGTSGYEQYF